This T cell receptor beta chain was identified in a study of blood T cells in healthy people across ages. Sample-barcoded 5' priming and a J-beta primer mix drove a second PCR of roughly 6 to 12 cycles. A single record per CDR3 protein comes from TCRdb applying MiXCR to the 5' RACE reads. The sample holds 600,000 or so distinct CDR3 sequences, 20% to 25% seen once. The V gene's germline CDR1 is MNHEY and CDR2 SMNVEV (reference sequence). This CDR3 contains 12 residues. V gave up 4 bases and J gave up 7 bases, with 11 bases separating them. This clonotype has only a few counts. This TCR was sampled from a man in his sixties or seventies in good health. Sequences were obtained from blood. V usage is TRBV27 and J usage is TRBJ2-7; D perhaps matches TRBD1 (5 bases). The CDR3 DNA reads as TGTGCCAGCAGTTCAGGGAATTGGGAGCAGTACTTC. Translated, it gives CASSSGNWEQYF.